This T cell receptor (beta chain) was observed in a study of OX40 agonist ivuxolimab in advanced cancers. Anyone with autoimmune disease history or systemic immunosuppression was excluded. The CDR3 has 16 residues. V dropped 5 bases and J dropped 4 bases, with 20 bases sitting between them. CDR1 is SGHDN and CDR2 is FVKESK in the germline V gene. TCRdb keeps only in-frame clones here, not all; method: immunoSEQ multiplex PCR. The data show 45,000 to 65,000 clones, with around 87% seen just once and about 1.7% held by the top ten. The material sequenced was CD4+ or CD8+ T cells sorted from blood, taken in a trial of the OX40 agonist ivuxolimab. V and J are TRBV14 and TRBJ1-1; D might be TRBD1 (6 bases). This TCR was recovered from an adult with an advanced solid tumor such as melanoma, head and neck, liver or kidney cancer. CDR3 in amino acids: CASSTLGGGRGTEAFF. The CDR3 DNA reads TGTGCCAGCAGCACCCTCGGGGGGGGGCGCGGCACTGAAGCTTTCTTT.